The rows below give T cell receptor beta chains drawn from one sample of a study of control samples from healthy donors and cancer patients. TCRdb's table, derived via immunoSEQ multiplex PCR, lists solely in-frame clones and lacks some. The data show 150,000 to 200,000 clones, roughly 89% seen once. The sequencing input was blood. The source is a woman aged 25 to 45 in good health. CDR3s include the opening cysteine and the closing phenylalanine or tryptophan. A D gene is named only where the DNA matches it firmly. Size is stated for part of the rows, as once, few or many counts, or as a class when the clone is expanded.

>once|TRBJ2-3|TRBV5-1|-
CASSNRDSTDTQYF
TGCGCCAGCAGCAACCGGGACAGCACAGATACGCAGTATTTT
>-|TRBJ1-1|TRBV4-1|-
CASSVVNTEAFF
TGCGCCAGCAGTGTCGTGAACACTGAAGCTTTCTTT
>-|TRBJ2-1|TRBV5-1|-
CASSLGQPYSEQFF
TGCGCCAGCAGCTTGGGACAGCCCTACAGTGAGCAGTTCTTC
>-|TRBJ1-4|TRBV6-1|-
CASSEQGRDEKLFF
TGTGCCAGCAGTGAACAGGGGAGGGATGAAAAACTGTTTTTT
>few|TRBJ2-7|TRBV13|-
CASSLGQEIYEQYF
TGTGCCAGCAGCTTAGGACAGGAAATTTACGAGCAGTACTTC
>once|TRBJ1-2|TRBV19|-
CASSGQSYGYTF
TGTGCCAGTAGCGGACAGTCCTATGGCTACACCTTC
>-|TRBJ2-1|TRBV5-1|-
CASSLDGNEQFF
TGCGCCAGCAGCTTGGATGGGAATGAGCAGTTCTTC
>-|TRBJ2-1|TRBV7-2|-
CATTGRTYNEQFF
TGTGCCACCACCGGCCGAACCTACAATGAGCAGTTCTTC
>-|TRBJ2-3|TRBV28|TRBD2
CASSLSSGGTDTQYF
TGTGCCAGCAGTTTATCTAGCGGGGGCACAGATACGCAGTATTTT
>-|TRBJ2-3|TRBV11-2|-
CASSFVGGPRGDTQYF
TGTGCCAGCAGCTTCGTGGGGGGGCCGAGAGGAGATACGCAGTATTTT
>few|TRBJ1-6|TRBV6-6|TRBD1
CASSRDRGLGSPLHF
TGTGCCAGCAGCCGGGACAGGGGGCTAGGATCACCCCTCCACTTT
>-|TRBJ2-7|TRBV7-2|TRBD1
CASSLSWSGGSKSYEQYF
TGTGCCAGCAGCTTAAGCTGGTCAGGGGGATCCAAATCCTACGAGCAGTACTTC
>-|TRBJ1-4|TRBV11-1|-
CASSNGLNEKLFF
TGTGCCAGCAGCAATGGACTAAATGAAAAACTGTTTTTT
>-|TRBJ2-3|TRBV28|TRBD1
CASSFFDRGTDTQYF
TGTGCCAGCAGTTTCTTCGACAGGGGAACAGATACGCAGTATTTT
>-|TRBJ2-7|TRBV6-2/TRBV6-3|-
CASSNLAIPYEQYF
TGTGCCAGCAGTAATCTAGCGATCCCCTACGAGCAGTACTTC
>-|TRBJ1-4|TRBV24-1|TRBD1
CATSDLGTGPSNEKLFF
TGTGCCACCAGTGATTTAGGGACAGGGCCGTCTAATGAAAAACTGTTTTTT
>-|TRBJ1-2|TRBV11-3|TRBD1
CASSLVSGGYGYTF
TGTGCCAGCAGCTTAGTGTCAGGGGGCTATGGCTACACCTTC
>-|TRBJ1-5|TRBV2|-
CASSSGYQPQHF
TGTGCCAGCAGTTCGGGTTATCAGCCCCAGCATTTT
>-|TRBJ2-1|TRBV7-6|TRBD2
CASSSQAGGSYNEQFF
TGTGCCAGCAGCTCCCAAGCGGGAGGGTCCTACAATGAGCAGTTCTTC
>-|TRBJ2-3|TRBV20-1|-
CSASRLDQGDTQYF
TGCAGTGCTAGTAGGTTGGACCAAGGGGATACGCAGTATTTT
>-|TRBJ1-4|TRBV5-1|TRBD1
CASSRRTGPPNEKLFF
TGCGCCAGCAGCAGAAGGACAGGGCCGCCTAATGAAAAACTGTTTTTT
>-|TRBJ2-1|TRBV11-1|TRBD2
CASSLAGTSLKQFF
TGTGCCAGCAGCTTAGCCGGGACTAGCCTAAAGCAGTTCTTC
>-|TRBJ1-2|TRBV25-1|-
CASSGTAPYGYTF
TGTGCCAGCAGTGGGACTGCTCCCTATGGCTACACCTTC
>-|TRBJ2-3|TRBV2|-
CASRLAGDTQYF
TGTGCCAGCAGACTAGCTGGAGATACGCAGTATTTT
>-|TRBJ1-5|TRBV6-5|TRBD1
CATGQGGQPQHF
TGTGCCACCGGACAGGGCGGGCAGCCCCAGCATTTT
>-|TRBJ2-1|TRBV11-2|TRBD2
CASSRTSGGGNEQFF
TGTGCCAGCAGCCGGACTAGCGGGGGGGGTAATGAGCAGTTCTTC
>-|TRBJ2-5|TRBV27|-
CASSLRGAQYF
TGTGCCAGCAGTTTAAGGGGGGCCCAGTACTTC
>-|TRBJ1-1|TRBV18|-
CASSPVAYRENTEAFF
TGTGCCAGCTCACCAGTAGCTTACAGGGAGAACACTGAAGCTTTCTTT
>-|TRBJ1-2|TRBV7-3|-
CASSPQANYGYTF
TGTGCCAGCAGTCCCCAGGCGAACTATGGCTACACCTTC
>-|TRBJ2-1|TRBV6-4|-
CASSAGSSYNEQFF
TGTGCCAGCAGTGCCGGGAGCTCCTACAATGAGCAGTTCTTC
>once|TRBJ2-3|TRBV10-3|-
CAISESTGRTDTQYF
TGTGCCATCAGTGAGTCGACAGGCCGCACAGATACGCAGTATTTT
>-|TRBJ1-2|TRBV18|-
CASSPSKDYGYTF
TGTGCCAGCTCACCGAGCAAGGACTATGGCTACACCTTC
>-|TRBJ1-2|TRBV25-1|TRBD1
CASRRDRSGYTF
TGTGCCAGCAGGAGGGACAGGAGCGGCTACACCTTC
>-|TRBJ1-1|TRBV3-1/TRBV3-2|-
CASSQGPTEAFF
TGTGCCAGCAGCCAAGGCCCCACTGAAGCTTTCTTT
>-|TRBJ1-2|TRBV7-6|TRBD1
CASSQQGARYGYTF
TGTGCCAGCAGCCAACAGGGGGCGCGGTATGGCTACACCTTC
>-|TRBJ1-2|TRBV7-9|-
CASSQDYGYTF
TGTGCCAGCAGCCAGGACTATGGCTACACCTTC
>-|TRBJ2-1|TRBV12-1|-
CASSPRTSGSSYNEQFF
TGTGCCAGCAGCCCCCGGACTAGCGGGAGCTCCTACAATGAGCAGTTCTTC